The rows below give T cell receptor beta chains drawn from one sample of a study of blood T cell repertoires in COVID-19. The protocol was immunoSEQ multiplex PCR, while the TCRdb copy is restricted to in-frame clones and leaves out a portion. The sample includes more than 85,000 clones, approximately 80% of them seen just once. Sequencing was carried out using peripheral blood. The receptors were gathered from a man older than 75 with acute or convalescent COVID-19. The CDR3 runs from the conserved cysteine through the conserved F or W. The order of the fields is CDR3 DNA, CDR3 protein, J gene, D gene, V gene, clone size. D genes are given only for firm matches. Size tells how often a clone was seen (once, few, many) or the class of an expanded clone, and some rows leave it out.

TGTGCCAGCAGTTCAAGCGGGAGGGGCACAGATACGCAGTATTTT | CASSSSGRGTDTQYF | TRBJ2-3 | TRBD2 | TRBV6-5 | NA
TGTGCCTGGAACCGCCGGGGGGCAAACACCTATGGCTACACCTTC | CAWNRRGANTYGYTF | TRBJ1-2 | NA | TRBV30 | NA
TGTGCCAGCAGCCGGACTAGCTTTTCCTACAATGAGCAGTTCTTC | CASSRTSFSYNEQFF | TRBJ2-1 | TRBD2 | TRBV27 | once
TGTGCCAGCAGCGAGGGGTCCGGACGTGGGGCCTATGGCTACACCTTC | CASSEGSGRGAYGYTF | TRBJ1-2 | NA | TRBV9 | NA
TGTGCCAGCAGCTTAGAGCAGGGAAGCACTGAAGCTTTCTTT | CASSLEQGSTEAFF | TRBJ1-1 | NA | TRBV7-8 | once
TGCGCCAGCAGCCCGCAGGGGAGAACCCCTTACAATGAGCAGTTCTTC | CASSPQGRTPYNEQFF | TRBJ2-1 | NA | TRBV5-1 | NA
TGTGCCAGCGGGCCCTACAATGAGCAGTTCTTC | CASGPYNEQFF | TRBJ2-1 | NA | TRBV28 | NA
TGTGCCAGTAGGGCAACAGGTTATCAGCCCCAGCATTTT | CASRATGYQPQHF | TRBJ1-5 | NA | TRBV19 | NA
TGTGCCAGCAGTGAACAGGGGGCGTATTTTGGCTACACCTTC | CASSEQGAYFGYTF | TRBJ1-2 | TRBD1 | TRBV6-1 | NA
TGTGCCAGCAGCTTAACGCTCATAACCTCAGGGGAGCAGTTCTTC | CASSLTLITSGEQFF | TRBJ2-1 | NA | TRBV7-3 | NA
TGTGCCAGCAGGAGTACAGGGACTGGGGCCAACGTCCTGACTTTC | CASRSTGTGANVLTF | TRBJ2-6 | NA | TRBV7-8 | NA
TGTGCCAGCAGCTCCGGGACTAGCGGTGAGACCCAGTACTTC | CASSSGTSGETQYF | TRBJ2-5 | TRBD2 | TRBV5-5 | NA
TGTGCCTTACATAGACAGGGGGCTTTGAACACCGGGGAGCTGTTTTTT | CALHRQGALNTGELFF | TRBJ2-2 | TRBD1 | TRBV30 | NA